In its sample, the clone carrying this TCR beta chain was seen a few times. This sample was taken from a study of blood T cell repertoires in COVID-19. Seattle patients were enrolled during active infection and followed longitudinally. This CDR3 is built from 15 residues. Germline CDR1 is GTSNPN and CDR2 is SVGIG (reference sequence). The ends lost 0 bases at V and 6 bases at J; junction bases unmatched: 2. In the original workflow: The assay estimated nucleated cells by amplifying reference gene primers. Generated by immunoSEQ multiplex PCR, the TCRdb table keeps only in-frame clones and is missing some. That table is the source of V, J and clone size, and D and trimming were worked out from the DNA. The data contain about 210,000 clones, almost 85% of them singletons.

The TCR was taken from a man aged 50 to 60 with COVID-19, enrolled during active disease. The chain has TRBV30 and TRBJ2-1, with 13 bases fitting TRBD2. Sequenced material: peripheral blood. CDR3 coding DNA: TGTGCCTGGAGTGTACTAGCGGGGGGGCCCAATGAGCAGTTCTTC. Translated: CAWSVLAGGPNEQFF.